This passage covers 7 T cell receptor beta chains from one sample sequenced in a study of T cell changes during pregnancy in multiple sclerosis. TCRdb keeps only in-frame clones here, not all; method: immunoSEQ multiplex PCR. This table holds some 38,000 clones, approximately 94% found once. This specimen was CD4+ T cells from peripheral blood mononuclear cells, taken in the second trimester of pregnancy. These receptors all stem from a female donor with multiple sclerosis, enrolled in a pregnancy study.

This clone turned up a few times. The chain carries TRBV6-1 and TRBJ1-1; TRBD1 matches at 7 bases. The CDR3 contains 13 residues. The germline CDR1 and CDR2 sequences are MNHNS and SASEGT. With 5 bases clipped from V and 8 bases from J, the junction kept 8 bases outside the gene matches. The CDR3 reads CASSKSWDREAFF. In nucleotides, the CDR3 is TGTGCCAGCAGTAAATCATGGGACAGAGAAGCTTTCTTT.

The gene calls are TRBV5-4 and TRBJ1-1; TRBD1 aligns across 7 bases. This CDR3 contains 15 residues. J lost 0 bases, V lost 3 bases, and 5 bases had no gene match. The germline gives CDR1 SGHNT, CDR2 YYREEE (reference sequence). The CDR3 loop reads CASSYPGGMNTEAFF. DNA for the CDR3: TGTGCCAGCAGCTACCCAGGGGGGATGAACACTGAAGCTTTCTTT.

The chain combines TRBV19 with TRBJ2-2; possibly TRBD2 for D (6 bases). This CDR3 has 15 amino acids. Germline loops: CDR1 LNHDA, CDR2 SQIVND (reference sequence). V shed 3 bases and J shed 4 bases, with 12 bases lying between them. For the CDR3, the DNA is TGTGCCAGTAGTATGAAAGGAGGGATCACCGGGGAGCTGTTTTTT. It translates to CASSMKGGITGELFF.

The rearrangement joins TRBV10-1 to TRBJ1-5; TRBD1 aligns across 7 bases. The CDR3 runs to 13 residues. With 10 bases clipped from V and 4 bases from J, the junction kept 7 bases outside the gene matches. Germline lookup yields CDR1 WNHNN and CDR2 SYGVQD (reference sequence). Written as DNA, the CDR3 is TGCGCCACCCCGACAGGGACAAATCAGCCCCAGCATTTT. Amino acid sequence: CATPTGTNQPQHF.

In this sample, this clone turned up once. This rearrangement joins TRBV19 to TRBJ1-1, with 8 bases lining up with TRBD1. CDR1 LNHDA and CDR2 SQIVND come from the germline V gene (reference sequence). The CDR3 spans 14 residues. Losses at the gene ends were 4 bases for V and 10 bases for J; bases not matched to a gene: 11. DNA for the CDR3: TGTGCCAGTAGTACCGTCGGGACAGGTTGGGGAGCTTTCTTT. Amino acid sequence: CASSTVGTGWGAFF.

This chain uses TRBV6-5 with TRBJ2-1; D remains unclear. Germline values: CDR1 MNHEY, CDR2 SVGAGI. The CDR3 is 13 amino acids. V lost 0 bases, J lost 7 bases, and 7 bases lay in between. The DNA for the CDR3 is TGTGCCAGCAGTTACTCGAACTCGAATGAGCAGTTCTTC. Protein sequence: CASSYSNSNEQFF.

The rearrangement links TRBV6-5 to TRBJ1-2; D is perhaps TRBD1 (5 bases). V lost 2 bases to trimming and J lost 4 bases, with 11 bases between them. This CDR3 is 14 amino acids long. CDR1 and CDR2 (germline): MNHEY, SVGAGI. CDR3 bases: TGTGCCAGCAGTTACGGCAGGGAGGGCTATGGCTACACCTTC. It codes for CASSYGREGYGYTF.